This is a list of T cell receptor beta chains from one sample in a study of T cell responses to AZD1222 COVID-19 vaccine. TCRdb's copy holds only in-frame clones and misses some; the assay was immunoSEQ multiplex PCR. The sample consists of 150,000 to 200,000 clones, 91% of them appearing once. The specimen comprised peripheral blood, sampled 28 days after the second AZD1222 dose. The receptor set was obtained from an adult who received the AZD1222 COVID-19 vaccine. Each CDR3 is given with its conserved first and last residue. The D gene is left open where the match is weak. The listing skips clone size in some rows; elsewhere it reads once, few, many or a size class.

TRBD1	TRBJ2-2	NA	TRBV24-1	CAIEDRAGTGELFF	TGTGCCATCGAGGACAGGGCGGGCACCGGGGAGCTGTTTTTT
NA	TRBJ1-3	NA	TRBV3-1/TRBV3-2	CASSHGGNTIYF	TGTGCCAGCAGCCATGGTGGAAACACCATATATTTT
TRBD1	TRBJ2-7	NA	TRBV4-1	CASSHARTGISNEQYF	TGCGCCAGCAGCCACGCCCGGACAGGGATATCCAACGAGCAGTACTTC
NA	TRBJ1-2	NA	TRBV6-5	CASSLSTGPYYGYTF	TGTGCCAGCAGTCTGTCCACCGGGCCGTACTATGGCTACACCTTC
NA	TRBJ2-5	NA	TRBV4-1	CASSQVPSGASRETQYF	TGCGCCAGCAGCCAAGTTCCTTCAGGGGCCTCGAGGGAGACCCAGTACTTC
TRBD1	TRBJ2-1	NA	TRBV10-3	CAISPGGALNEQFF	TGTGCCATCAGTCCAGGGGGAGCGTTAAATGAGCAGTTCTTC
NA	TRBJ1-2	NA	TRBV7-8	CASSLGYGGYTF	TGTGCCAGCAGCCTAGGGTACGGCGGCTACACCTTC
NA	TRBJ2-7	NA	TRBV6-5	CASSYQAKTYEQYF	TGTGCCAGCAGTTATCAGGCCAAGACCTACGAGCAGTACTTC
NA	TRBJ2-5	NA	TRBV11-3	CASSPRYADQETQYF	TGTGCCAGCAGCCCCCGGTATGCGGACCAAGAGACCCAGTACTTC
NA	TRBJ2-2	NA	TRBV11-2	CASRSRKGYTGELFF	TGTGCCAGCAGATCAAGAAAGGGGTACACCGGGGAGCTGTTTTTT
NA	TRBJ2-7	NA	TRBV5-1	CASSPGPTYEQYF	TGCGCCAGCAGCCCGGGTCCAACCTACGAGCAGTACTTC
NA	TRBJ2-1	NA	TRBV11-2	CASSLGWGSRYNEQFF	TGTGCCAGCAGCTTAGGTTGGGGCAGTCGCTACAATGAGCAGTTCTTC
NA	TRBJ2-1	once	TRBV27	CASSLVEGFWQFF	TGTGCCAGCAGTTTGGTTGAGGGGTTCTGGCAGTTCTTC
NA	TRBJ1-3	NA	TRBV6-2/TRBV6-3	CASSYQIMTAGRRGNTIYF	TGTGCCAGCAGTTACCAAATCATGACAGCAGGACGGCGAGGAAACACCATATATTTT
TRBD2	TRBJ2-4	NA	TRBV19	CASRTSGAGGLAKNIQYF	TGTGCCAGTCGGACTAGCGGGGCCGGGGGCCTAGCCAAAAACATTCAGTACTTC
TRBD2	TRBJ2-7	NA	TRBV2	CASWTSGRNEQYF	TGTGCCAGCTGGACTAGCGGGAGGAACGAGCAGTACTTC
TRBD1	TRBJ1-1	NA	TRBV27	CASSSRGNRGLLNTEAFF	TGTGCCAGCAGTTCCCGTGGGAACAGGGGGCTCCTGAACACTGAAGCTTTCTTT
NA	TRBJ2-4	NA	TRBV7-2	CASSLALASRAKNIQYF	TGTGCCAGCAGCTTAGCGCTAGCTTCTCGAGCCAAAAACATTCAGTACTTC
NA	TRBJ1-2	once	TRBV18	CASSPFIQGGYGYTF	TGTGCCAGCTCACCATTTATCCAGGGTGGCTATGGCTACACCTTC
NA	TRBJ1-1	NA	TRBV19	CASTRQPWNTEAFF	TGTGCCAGCACAAGACAGCCGTGGAACACTGAAGCTTTCTTT
NA	TRBJ1-1	NA	TRBV23-1	CASSQSQGLLSNTEAFF	TGCGCCAGCAGTCAGTCGCAGGGTCTCCTCTCGAACACTGAAGCTTTCTTT
NA	TRBJ2-1	NA	TRBV25-1	CASSELGSVNEQFF	TGTGCCAGCAGTGAATTGGGGTCAGTCAATGAGCAGTTCTTC
NA	TRBJ2-3	NA	TRBV7-9	CASSPGRVNTDTQYF	TGTGCCAGCAGCCCAGGCCGGGTCAACACAGATACGCAGTATTTT
NA	TRBJ1-2	few	TRBV27	CASSLSEAGHGYTF	TGTGCCAGCAGTTTATCGGAGGCTGGGCATGGCTACACCTTC
NA	TRBJ2-2	NA	TRBV21-1	CASLGTGILTGELFF	TGTGCCAGCCTAGGGACAGGGATATTGACCGGGGAGCTGTTTTTT
NA	TRBJ1-2	NA	TRBV18	CASSAAVRDGRGYTF	TGTGCCAGCTCCGCGGCCGTCCGGGACGGGCGTGGCTACACCTTC
NA	TRBJ1-5	NA	TRBV6-1	CASTYGSNQPQHF	TGTGCCAGCACGTATGGGAGCAATCAGCCCCAGCATTTT
NA	TRBJ2-4	few	TRBV19	CASFISGEWYFLAKNIQYF	TGTGCCAGTTTTATCTCGGGGGAGTGGTATTTTCTGGCCAAAAACATTCAGTACTTC
NA	TRBJ2-7	NA	TRBV4-2	CASSQASEPTYEQYF	TGTGCCAGCAGCCAAGCTAGCGAGCCCACCTACGAGCAGTACTTC
NA	TRBJ2-1	NA	TRBV6-5	CASSYRLASYNEQFF	TGTGCCAGCAGTTACAGATTAGCCTCCTACAATGAGCAGTTCTTC
TRBD2	TRBJ2-1	once	TRBV10-1	CARHDGTSNNEQFF	TGCGCCAGGCACGACGGGACTAGTAACAATGAGCAGTTCTTC
TRBD1	TRBJ2-7	NA	TRBV28	CASTSGTGPYEQYF	TGTGCCAGCACCTCCGGGACAGGGCCTTACGAGCAGTACTTC
NA	TRBJ2-7	once	TRBV7-9	CASSPPFGEQYF	TGTGCCAGCAGCCCCCCATTTGGGGAGCAGTACTTC
NA	TRBJ1-6	once	TRBV30	CAWSVVSGNSPLHF	TGTGCCTGGAGTGTCGTGAGTGGTAATTCACCCCTCCACTTT
NA	TRBJ1-1	few	TRBV5-5	CASSLAGGSNTEAFF	TGTGCCAGCAGCTTGGCGGGGGGCTCGAACACTGAAGCTTTCTTT
NA	TRBJ2-3	NA	TRBV2	CASRDGASTDTQYF	TGTGCCAGCCGGGACGGGGCTAGCACAGATACGCAGTATTTT
TRBD2	TRBJ2-1	NA	TRBV14	CASKRLAPNEQFF	TGTGCCAGCAAGAGACTAGCGCCGAATGAGCAGTTCTTC
NA	TRBJ2-5	NA	TRBV4-2	CASSQAGRETQYF	TGTGCCAGCAGCCAAGCAGGGCGGGAGACCCAGTACTTC
TRBD2	TRBJ2-7	once	TRBV5-6	CASSAGPSGAYEQYF	TGTGCCAGCAGCGCCGGACCTAGCGGAGCCTACGAGCAGTACTTC
NA	TRBJ2-3	NA	TRBV5-1	CASSLLASPPDTQYF	TGCGCCAGCAGCTTGTTGGCTAGCCCTCCAGATACGCAGTATTTT
NA	TRBJ1-2	NA	TRBV9	CASSVAFGGAYGYTF	TGTGCCAGCAGCGTAGCTTTCGGGGGGGCCTATGGCTACACCTTC
NA	TRBJ2-7	NA	TRBV11-2	CASSAQLSEQYF	TGTGCCAGCAGCGCGCAACTGTCCGAGCAGTACTTC
NA	TRBJ2-3	NA	TRBV7-9	CASTLGDTQYF	TGTGCCAGCACCCTGGGGGATACGCAGTATTTT
NA	TRBJ2-1	NA	TRBV7-3	CASSPQSASYNEQFF	TGTGCCAGCAGCCCCCAATCCGCTTCCTACAATGAGCAGTTCTTC
NA	TRBJ2-1	NA	TRBV7-2	CASSVTPSSYNEQFF	TGTGCCAGCAGCGTCACCCCGAGCTCCTACAATGAGCAGTTCTTC
NA	TRBJ2-7	NA	TRBV18	CASSPPTGGSREQYF	TGTGCCAGCTCACCACCGACAGGAGGATCTCGCGAGCAGTACTTC
NA	TRBJ2-5	NA	TRBV2	CASSEGLGETQYF	TGTGCCAGCAGCGAAGGACTGGGGGAGACCCAGTACTTC
NA	TRBJ2-6	once	TRBV24-1	CATSDAGANVLTF	TGTGCCACCAGTGACGCTGGGGCCAACGTCCTGACTTTC
NA	TRBJ2-4	NA	TRBV5-1	CASSLDPTRRNIQYF	TGCGCCAGCAGCTTGGATCCGACCAGAAGGAACATTCAGTACTTC